The T cell receptor beta chain under discussion was sequenced for a study of blood T cell repertoires in COVID-19. The overall study: Whether acute or convalescent, the COVID-19 samples came from the United States, Italy and Spain.

Profiling relied on immunoSEQ multiplex PCR, and the TCRdb table lists in-frame clones only, not all of them. The sample lists about 340,000 clones; roughly 90% were seen once. The Seattle patients, enrolled during active infection, were followed longitudinally. Germline CDR1 is SGHTA and CDR2 is FQGNSA. The CDR3 loop spans 17 amino acids. The V segment lost 5 bases and the J segment 1 base; nucleotides outside the gene matches: 9. Sequencing was performed on peripheral blood. This clonotype was obtained from a woman in her sixties or seventies with COVID-19, enrolled during active disease. V is TRBV7-2 and J is TRBJ2-3; TRBD2 agrees at 10 bases. This CDR3 is CASSLGVSGGRTDTQYF. CDR3 DNA sequence: TGTGCCAGCAGCCTTGGAGTTAGCGGGGGGCGCACAGATACGCAGTATTTT.